The next 22 T cell receptor beta chains were all read from a single sample in a study of T cell responses to AZD1222 COVID-19 vaccine. Produced via immunoSEQ multiplex PCR; TCRdb's table is partial and in-frame only. The repertoire holds 120,000 to 150,000 clones, with around 90% as singletons. The source was peripheral blood, collected 28 days after the second dose of the MenACWY control vaccine. All receptors come from an adult who received the MenACWY meningococcal vaccine as a control.

The chain carries TRBV7-8 and TRBJ2-2; TRBD2 aligns across 10 bases. With 3 bases clipped from V and 6 bases from J, the junction kept 4 bases outside the gene matches. Germline CDR1 reads SGHVS; CDR2 reads FQNEAQ. The CDR3 is made up of 15 amino acids. CDR3 region: CASSFSGGAPGELFF. In DNA form, the CDR3 reads TGTGCCAGCAGCTTCAGCGGGGGGGCCCCCGGGGAGCTGTTTTTT.

The chain carries TRBV18 and TRBJ2-5; no clear D gene. Per the germline V gene, CDR1 is KGHSH and CDR2 is LQKENI. Deletions cut 0 bases from V and 2 bases from J, with 7 bases between. This CDR3 spans 14 amino acids. This CDR3 is CASSPPRQQETQYF. CDR3 nucleotide sequence: TGTGCCAGCTCACCACCGCGACAACAAGAGACCCAGTACTTC.

This clone was picked up one time. The genes are TRBV18 and TRBJ1-4; D is perhaps TRBD1 (5 bases). Deletions cut 3 bases from V and 7 bases from J, with 12 bases between. Per germline, CDR1 KGHSH and CDR2 LQKENI. CDR3 size: 14 residues. DNA of the CDR3: TGTGCCAGCTCACCGGGGCGGATCGTTGAAAAACTGTTTTTT. Translating gives CASSPGRIVEKLFF.

V usage is TRBV27 and J usage is TRBJ1-2; TRBD1 matches 8 bases. V lost 5 bases, J lost 3 bases, and 5 bases stayed unmatched. The CDR3 length is 14 residues. Germline V gene lookup returns CDR1 MNHEY and CDR2 SMNVEV (reference sequence). The CDR3 loop reads CASSPGQGDYGYTF. CDR3 nucleotide sequence: TGTGCCAGCAGTCCCGGACAGGGTGACTATGGCTACACCTTC.

The chain joins TRBV2 to TRBJ1-2, with unresolved D. The V gene's germline CDR1 is SNHLY and CDR2 FYNNEI. The ends were cut back, 3 bases at V and 2 bases at J, with 7 bases in the middle. The CDR3 contains 13 residues. This chain's CDR3 is CASSDYTNYGYTF. In nucleotides, the CDR3 is TGTGCCAGCAGTGACTACACCAACTATGGCTACACCTTC.

Only a few counts were recorded for this clone. The chain couples TRBV7-9 to TRBJ1-4, with D uncertain. Per germline, CDR1 SEHNR and CDR2 FQNEAQ (reference sequence). Trimming cost V 5 bases and J 14 bases, with 15 bases left between them. The CDR3 length is 12 residues. The CDR3 spells CASSPHSGGLFF. CDR3 DNA: TGTGCCAGCAGCCCCCACTCCGGCGGGCTGTTTTTT. The variable domain in full, completed from reference TRBV7-9 and TRBJ1-4, reads DTGVSQNPRHKITKRGQNVTFRCDPISEHNRLYWYRQTLGQGPEFLTYFQNEAQLEKSRLLSDRFSAERPKGSFSTLEIQRTEQGDSAMYLCASSPHSGGLFFGSGTQLSVL.

This chain links TRBV9 with TRBJ2-5, with 7 bases lining up with TRBD2. This CDR3 has 19 amino acids. Losses at the gene ends were 4 bases for V and 5 bases for J; bases not matched to a gene: 23. The germline V gene has CDR1 SGDLS and CDR2 YYNGEE. The DNA for the CDR3 is TGTGCCAGCAGCCCCCTCATTCCTAGCGGAGATGGTGCAGATGAGACCCAGTACTTC. Translation gives CASSPLIPSGDGADETQYF.

This chain links TRBV19 with TRBJ2-1; D gene uncertain. The CDR3 extends over 13 amino acids. Trimming took 7 bases from V and 10 from J, leaving 17 bases between them. Germline assignment: CDR1 LNHDA and CDR2 SQIVND (reference sequence). CDR3 sequence (DNA): TGTGCCAGTATCGATCCGGGTAATCGGGAGCAGTTCTTC. It specifies CASIDPGNREQFF.

DNA for the CDR3: TGTGCCAGTAGTAACAGCCCAGGACAGGGGGCCATTAACACTGAAGCTTTCTTT. Translated: CASSNSPGQGAINTEAFF. The gene calls are TRBV19 and TRBJ1-1; 11 positions match TRBD1. This CDR3 has 18 residues. CDR1 LNHDA and CDR2 SQIVND come from the germline V gene (reference sequence). J gave up 2 bases and V 4 bases, and 12 bases lay outside the gene matches.

This chain links TRBV19 with TRBJ1-1, with D unclear. Germline values: CDR1 LNHDA, CDR2 SQIVND (reference sequence). The V end lost 2 bases, the J end lost 0 bases, and 4 bases lay between the germline ends. CDR3 length: 13 residues. DNA of the CDR3: TGTGCCAGTAGTATACGGGTGAACACTGAAGCTTTCTTT. Encoded protein: CASSIRVNTEAFF.

The chain is built from TRBV7-2 and TRBJ1-2, with 8 bases matching TRBD1. The CDR3 sequence is 13 residues long. The germline V gene has CDR1 SGHTA and CDR2 FQGNSA. J was trimmed by 6 bases and V by 0 bases; bases with no gene match: 0. The DNA for the CDR3 is TGTGCCAGCAGCTTAGCGACAGGGGATGGCTACACCTTC. It is translated as CASSLATGDGYTF.

The CDR3 spells CASSIKVSGTEAFF. Here the CDR3 DNA reads TGTGCCAGTAGTATAAAGGTCTCAGGGACTGAAGCTTTCTTT. The chain combines TRBV19 with TRBJ1-1; D might be TRBD1 (5 bases). Trimming removed 2 bases at V and 5 bases at J, with 12 bases between. This CDR3 spans 14 amino acids. The germline CDR1 and CDR2 sequences are LNHDA and SQIVND (reference sequence).

This CDR3 reads CASSPPASGSYEQYF. The CDR3 region has the DNA TGTGCCAGCTCACCACCGGCTAGCGGGAGCTACGAGCAGTACTTC. This sequence joins TRBV18 and TRBJ2-7; 10 nucleotides align to TRBD2. The CDR3 loop spans 15 amino acids. The V segment lost 0 bases and the J segment 3 bases; nucleotides outside the gene matches: 2. Germline loops: CDR1 KGHSH, CDR2 LQKENI.

The V call is TRBV10-3, the J call TRBJ2-7; D perhaps matches TRBD2 (6 bases). V shed 10 bases and J shed 3 bases, with 13 bases lying between them. CDR1 is ENHRY and CDR2 is SYGVKD in the germline V gene. The CDR3 sequence is 12 residues long. This CDR3 is CASGTEGYEQYF. CDR3 bases: TGTGCCAGCGGGACCGAGGGCTACGAGCAGTACTTC.

This chain uses TRBV7-2 with TRBJ2-2; 9 bases are a match to TRBD1. The trim removed 0 bases at V and 15 bases at J, leaving 5 bases unmatched. The CDR3 runs 13 residues. CDR1 is SGHTA and CDR2 is FQGNSA in the germline V gene. The CDR3 spells CASSLATGGILFF. The DNA for the CDR3 is TGTGCCAGCAGCTTAGCGACAGGGGGTATATTGTTTTTT.

This sequence joins TRBV5-1 and TRBJ2-7, with 8 bases matching TRBD1. The germline V gene has CDR1 SGHRS and CDR2 YFSETQ. After removal of 0 bases from V and 7 bases from J, the junction contained 9 bases not matched to a gene. This CDR3 spans 15 amino acids. The CDR3 loop is CASSLVGQEVSEQYF. Written as DNA, the CDR3 is TGCGCCAGCAGCTTGGTGGGACAGGAGGTCAGTGAGCAGTACTTC.

The V and J genes are TRBV28 and TRBJ1-3; weak D call: TRBD1 (5 bases). V shed 6 bases and J shed 2 bases, with 8 bases lying between them. The CDR3 length is 13 residues. Germline CDR1 and CDR2: MDHEN and SYDVKM. The CDR3 bases are TGTGCCAGCAGCCCGGGGGCTGGAAACACCATATATTTT. Protein: CASSPGAGNTIYF. The entire variable domain, with the rest obtained from reference TRBV28 and TRBJ1-3, is as follows: DVKVTQSSRYLVKRTGEKVFLECVQDMDHENMFWYRQDPGLGLRLIYFSYDVKMKEKGDIPEGYSVSREKKERFSLILESASTNQTSMYLCASSPGAGNTIYFGEGSWLTVV.

The chain carries TRBV27 and TRBJ1-2; D not certain. CDR1 is MNHEY, CDR2 SMNVEV, per germline (reference sequence). V was clipped by 5 bases and J by 4 bases, with 11 bases between them. There are 13 residues in the CDR3. Written as DNA, the CDR3 is TGTGCCAGCAGTCTGGCAGGACCCTATGGCTACACCTTC. Protein: CASSLAGPYGYTF.

This chain joins TRBV6-2 or TRBV6-3 and TRBJ2-7, with a weak D call TRBD1 (7 bases). This CDR3 has 15 residues. Germline CDR1 is MNHEY and CDR2 is SVGEGT. The V and J ends lost 2 bases and 0 bases respectively, with 11 bases between them. CDR3 region: CASSYGGTASYEQYF. In DNA, the CDR3 is TGTGCCAGCAGTTACGGCGGGACAGCCTCCTACGAGCAGTACTTC.

The V gene is TRBV18, the J gene TRBJ2-7; 10 bases align to TRBD1. Unmatched junction bases numbered 7, after V lost 4 bases and J lost 7 bases. The CDR3 totals 14 residues. Germline loops: CDR1 KGHSH, CDR2 LQKENI. The CDR3 here is CASSRTGTGDEQYF. In nucleotides, the CDR3 is TGTGCCAGCTCACGGACCGGGACAGGGGATGAGCAGTACTTC.

The V and J genes are TRBV28 and TRBJ2-1; the match to TRBD1 covers 8 bases. CDR1 is MDHEN, CDR2 SYDVKM, per germline. V gave up 6 bases and J gave up 9 bases; unmatched junction bases: 10. The CDR3 sequence is 14 residues long. In nucleotides, the CDR3 is TGTGCCAGCAGGAGGACAGGGTCCGCGTTTGAGCAGTTCTTC. Translated: CASRRTGSAFEQFF.

The V call is TRBV19, the J call TRBJ1-6; a possible D gene is TRBD1 (6 bases). The CDR3 is 15 residues long. V lost 9 bases and J lost 4, with 16 bases in between. CDR1 LNHDA and CDR2 SQIVND come from the germline V gene (reference sequence). CDR3 sequence: CASPPGQIYNSPLHF. CDR3 sequence (DNA): TGTGCCAGCCCCCCGGGACAAATTTATAATTCACCCCTCCACTTT.